Detailed here is one T cell receptor beta chain. This sample is part of a study of blood T cell repertoires in COVID-19. Whole-study context: Nucleic acid was either cDNA or gDNA, and it came from T cells, B-cell-depleted T cells, or PBMCs.

TCRdb's copy holds only in-frame clones and misses some; the assay was immunoSEQ multiplex PCR. There are fewer than 100,000 clones in the sample; roughly 90% occur only once, and around 0.8% lies in the top ten. This clonotype was sampled from a woman older than 75 with acute or convalescent COVID-19. The sequenced sample consisted of peripheral blood.

The CDR3 reads CASSLGAYSNQPQHF. In nucleotides, the CDR3 is TGTGCCAGCAGCTTGGGAGCTTATAGCAATCAGCCCCAGCATTTT. This rearrangement joins TRBV5-6 to TRBJ1-5, with unresolved D. This CDR3 has 15 residues. Germline CDR1 is SGHDT and CDR2 is YYEEEE. V was pared by 0 bases and J by 0 bases, with 7 bases between.